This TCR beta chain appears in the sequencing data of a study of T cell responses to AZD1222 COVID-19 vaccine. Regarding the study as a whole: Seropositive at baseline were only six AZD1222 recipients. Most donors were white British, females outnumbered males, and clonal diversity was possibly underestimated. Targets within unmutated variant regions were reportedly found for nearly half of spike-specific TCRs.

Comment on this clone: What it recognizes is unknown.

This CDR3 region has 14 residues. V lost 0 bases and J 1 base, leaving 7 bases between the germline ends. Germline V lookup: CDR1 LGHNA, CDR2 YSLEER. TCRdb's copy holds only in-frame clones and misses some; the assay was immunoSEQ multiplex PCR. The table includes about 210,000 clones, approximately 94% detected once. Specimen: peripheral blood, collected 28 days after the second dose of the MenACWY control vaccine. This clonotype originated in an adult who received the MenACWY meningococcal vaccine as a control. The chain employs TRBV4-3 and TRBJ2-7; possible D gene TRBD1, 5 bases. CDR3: CASSQDRVSYEQYF. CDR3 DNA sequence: TGCGCCAGCAGCCAAGACAGGGTTTCCTACGAGCAGTACTTC.